This record covers a single TCR beta chain. Its cognate antigen is unknown. Relative to the germline gene, one junction end is altered; a read error may explain this. Germline V gene data show CDR1 as SGHVS and CDR2 as FQNEAQ. The length of the CDR3 is 15 residues. The sample is drawn from a study of blood T cells in healthy people across ages. There were healthy Caucasian individuals from Russia, aged about 6 to 100, serving as donors. Every participating donor contributed about 10 milliliters of peripheral blood through a draw. Study conclusions and caveats: What prevented conclusive comparison of naive and antigen-experienced cells was that PBMCs were unsorted.

Then a second PCR, running about 6 to 12 cycles, was carried out with a sample-barcoded 5' primer and a J-beta primer mix. MiXCR, run by TCRdb on the 5' RACE reads, gives a single entry per CDR3 protein. This table holds roughly 650,000 distinct CDR3 sequences, around 32% found once. Sequencing was performed on blood. The V and J genes are TRBV7-8 and TRBJ2-2; a possible D gene is TRBD2 (5 bases). The receptor comes from a woman at least 80 years old in good health. CDR3 sequence: CASSPRVARPGERFF. The CDR3 bases are TGTGCCAGCAGCCCACGTGTTGCGCGTCCCGGGGAGCGGTTTTTT.